The source of this T cell receptor (beta chain) is a study of OX40 agonist ivuxolimab in advanced cancers. TCRdb's copy holds only in-frame clones and misses some; the assay was immunoSEQ multiplex PCR. Altogether roughly 36,000 clones are present, 74% being singletons, with the ten largest covering roughly an eighth. Whole-study results and caveats: It was also the case that some nonresponders had low normalized T-cell clonal expansion.

Trimming took off 2 bases at V and 0 bases at J, with 11 bases between the two ends. Germline values: CDR1 SGHVS, CDR2 FNYEAQ. This CDR3 region has 17 residues. Of note for this clone: What it recognizes is unknown.

Material: CD4+ or CD8+ T cells sorted from blood, obtained in a trial of the OX40 agonist ivuxolimab. The rearrangement links TRBV7-6 to TRBJ2-6, with D unresolved. The sequence derives from an adult with an advanced solid tumor such as melanoma, head and neck, liver or kidney cancer. This CDR3 is CASSLRRLSSGANVLTF. The CDR3 DNA follows: TGTGCCAGCAGCTTACGGAGATTAAGCTCTGGGGCCAACGTCCTGACTTTC.